This T cell receptor (beta chain) comes out of a study of shared clonotypes between healthy human individuals. Some clones are missing from TCRdb's copy, which holds only in-frame ones; the method was immunoSEQ multiplex PCR. In the table there are about 1 million clones, around 76% of which are singletons. Trimming stripped 3 bases from V and 0 bases from J, with 9 bases between. The CDR3 is made up of 14 amino acids. Germline V CDR1 and CDR2: SGHAT, FQNNGV. The chain has TRBV11-2 and TRBJ2-7, with no clear D. Sequencing was performed on memory CD4+ T cells sorted from blood. Specified subset: CD45RA-negative fraction. This receptor was taken from a man aged 18 to 29 in good health. DNA of the CDR3: TGTGCCAGCAGCTTCACCCGAGTCTCCTACGAGCAGTACTTC. Its translation is CASSFTRVSYEQYF.